One and the same sample provided the 29 T cell receptor beta chains below, sequenced in a study of T cells in Graves' hyperthyroidism and ophthalmopathy. The source material, RNA transcripts, was used to amplify TCR beta CDR3 regions. The HTBI primer set drove a first-round RT-PCR of the TCR CDR3. TCRdb analysed the multiplex PCR reads with MiXCR anew, one entry per CDR3 protein. This sample has approximately 690,000 distinct CDR3 sequences, with about 14% found just once. The sample taken for sequencing was blood. These receptors came from a woman aged 50 to 65 with Graves' ophthalmopathy.

On this clonotype: This sequence may be a read error, since a much larger clone differs from it by one base. The chain combines TRBV24-1 with TRBJ1-2, with D perhaps matching TRBD1 (5 bases). The CDR3 runs 12 residues. CDR1 KGHDR and CDR2 SFDVKD come from the germline V gene. In nucleotides, the CDR3 is TGTACCACCATGGGAGGGGACCGTGGCTACACCTTC. It is translated as CTTMGGDRGYTF.

J is TRBJ1-2 and V is TRBV12-3 or TRBV12-4, with D tentatively TRBD1 (5 bases). Trimming removed 4 bases from V and 4 bases from J, with 13 bases in between. The CDR3 is 14 amino acids. In DNA, the CDR3 is TGTGCCAGCAGTTCCCGTGCAGGGTTCTATGGCTACACCTTC. This translates into CASSSRAGFYGYTF.

This clonotype has a handful of counts. The chain combines TRBV11-3 with TRBJ1-4; no definite D call. The germline CDR1 and CDR2 sequences are SGHNT and YENEEA. Trimming took off 3 bases at V and 8 bases at J, with 10 bases between the two ends. The CDR3 is 13 amino acids. CDR3 protein: CASSFGVEEKLFF. The CDR3 nucleotides read TGTGCCAGCAGCTTTGGGGTTGAGGAAAAACTGTTTTTT.

There are a few counts of this clonotype. An end of the junction differs from the germline gene, which may be a read error. The rearrangement uses TRBV7-9 and TRBJ1-2; possible D gene TRBD1, 5 bases. The CDR3 is 21 residues long. Germline V gene lookup returns CDR1 SEHNR and CDR2 FQNEAQ (reference sequence). The CDR3 DNA sequence: TGTGCCAGCAGCTTAGAGGTGGGTCGATCGGGGACCGCCCTTTCAGACTATGGCTGCACCTTC. It codes for CASSLEVGRSGTALSDYGCTF.

This clonotype was observed many times. This chain joins TRBV11-3 and TRBJ1-1, with a possible D match to TRBD1 (5 bases). Germline CDR1 reads SGHNT; CDR2 reads YENEEA. V lost 5 bases and J 11 bases, leaving 12 bases between the germline ends. The CDR3 is made up of 11 amino acids. DNA for the CDR3: TGTGCCAGCAGCCGAGGGGAATGGGCTTTCTTT. Translated, it gives CASSRGEWAFF. Variable domain in full (rest from reference TRBV11-3 and TRBJ1-1): EAGVVQSPRYKIIEKKQPVAFWCNPISGHNTLYWYLQNLGQGPELLIRYENEEAVDDSQLPKDRFSAERLKGVDSTLKIQPAELGDSAVYLCASSRGEWAFFGQGTRLTVV.

The sample holds a few counts of this clonotype. The rearrangement joins TRBV24-1 to TRBJ2-1; TRBD1 agrees at 9 bases. This CDR3 is built from 15 residues. V lost 5 bases and J lost 12; bases outside the gene matches: 13. CDR1 and CDR2 (germline): KGHDR, SFDVKD. In DNA, the CDR3 is TGTGCCACCAGTGGACCGGGACAGGGTCTAAAGGGGCAGTTCTTC. Its translation is CATSGPGQGLKGQFF.

The V and J genes are TRBV6-4 and TRBJ2-3, with 10 nucleotides matching TRBD1. There are 15 residues in the CDR3. Germline CDR1 is MRHNA and CDR2 is SNTAGT. V lost 5 bases and J lost 7; bases outside the gene matches: 9. CDR3 sequence reads: CASSPGTGERNTQYF. The CDR3 bases are TGTGCCAGCAGTCCCGGGACAGGGGAAAGGAATACGCAGTATTTT.

This clonotype was detected many times. The chain recombines TRBV3-1 with TRBJ1-2, with D unresolved. V shed 0 bases and J shed 4 bases, with 12 bases lying between them. The CDR3 runs to 15 residues. Germline V CDR1 and CDR2: LGHDT, YNNKEL (reference sequence). CDR3 amino acids: CASSQDWVFGYGYTF. CDR3 nucleotides: TGTGCCAGCAGCCAAGATTGGGTATTCGGCTATGGCTACACCTTC.

The chain recombines TRBV20-1 with TRBJ1-6; 7 positions agree with TRBD1. V lost 4 bases, J lost 5 bases, and 11 bases stayed unmatched. There are 16 residues in the CDR3. Germline CDR1 and CDR2: DFQATT and SNEGSKA (reference sequence). This chain's CDR3 is CSATSRGGQDNSPLHF. In nucleotides, the CDR3 is TGCAGTGCTACTAGCAGGGGAGGACAGGATAATTCACCCCTCCACTTT.

This clonotype was detected a few times. A much larger clone differs from this one at a single base, so this may be a read error. The chain carries TRBV7-8 and TRBJ1-1; 8 bases match TRBD1. The CDR3 sequence is 15 residues long. With 1 base clipped from V and 2 bases from J, the junction kept 3 bases outside the gene matches. Germline V CDR1 and CDR2: SGHVS, FQNEAQ. The DNA of the CDR3 is TGTGCCAGCAGCTTAGACAGGGGGATAAACACTGAAGCTTTCTTT. It encodes CASSLDRGINTEAFF.

V gene TRBV7-3 combines with J gene TRBJ2-1; 10 bases match TRBD2. Germline V gene lookup returns CDR1 SGHTA and CDR2 FQGTGA. Losses at the gene ends were 2 bases for V and 9 bases for J; bases not matched to a gene: 4. The CDR3 runs to 14 residues. The CDR3 loop is CASSLDSGRFEQFF. The CDR3 nucleotides read TGTGCCAGCAGCTTAGATAGCGGGAGGTTTGAGCAGTTCTTC. Looking up the rest from reference TRBV7-3 and TRBJ2-1 gives the full variable domain: GAGVSQTPSNKVTEKGKYVELRCDPISGHTALYWYRQSLGQGPEFLIYFQGTGAADDSGLPNDRFFAVRPEGSVSTLKIQRTERGDSAVYLCASSLDSGRFEQFFGPGTRLTVL.

The sample holds a few counts of this clonotype. The chain combines TRBV9 with TRBJ2-1; 9 bases line up with TRBD1. CDR1 and CDR2 (germline): SGDLS, YYNGEE. Unmatched junction bases numbered 14, after V lost 1 base and J lost 6 bases. This CDR3 contains 18 residues. This CDR3 reads CASSVSGRTGGTGNEQFF. As DNA, the CDR3 is TGTGCCAGCAGCGTATCCGGACGAACAGGGGGCACTGGCAATGAGCAGTTCTTC.

This clonotype has at least ten counts. The rearrangement uses TRBV7-9 and TRBJ1-5, with 7 positions matching TRBD1. V was pared by 4 bases and J by 2 bases, with 8 bases of the junction left unmatched. Germline V gene sequence: CDR1 SEHNR, CDR2 FQNEAQ (reference sequence). There are 16 residues in the CDR3. CDR3: CASSYSTGAGNQPQHF. The CDR3, as DNA: TGTGCCAGCAGCTACTCCACAGGGGCGGGCAATCAGCCCCAGCATTTT.

Note on this clonotype: Just one base apart from a much larger clone, this may be a read error. The chain joins TRBV3-1 to TRBJ2-6; D might be TRBD2 (6 bases). The CDR3 is 17 amino acids. Trimming removed 4 bases from V and 0 bases from J, with 13 bases in between. Germline V gene lookup returns CDR1 LGHDT and CDR2 YNNKEL (reference sequence). The CDR3 loop reads CASSLGLRSSGANVLTF. DNA of the CDR3: TGTGCCAGCAGCCTGGGACTGAGAAGCTCTGGGGCCAACGTCCTGACTTTC.

This clonotype turned up a few times. The CDR3 sequence is CATSRDPPGTEAFF. The CDR3 nucleotides are TGTGCCACCAGCAGAGACCCCCCGGGCACTGAAGCTTTCTTT. The chain links TRBV15 to TRBJ1-1; D remains ambiguous. Germline loops: CDR1 LNHNV, CDR2 YYDKDF (reference sequence). The CDR3 covers 14 residues. V gave up 0 bases and J gave up 4 bases, with 9 bases separating them. Using reference TRBV15 and TRBJ1-1 for the parts outside the CDR3, the full variable domain is DAMVIQNPRYQVTQFGKPVTLSCSQTLNHNVMYWYQQKSSQAPKLLFHYYDKDFNNEADTPDNFQSRRPNTSFCFLDIRSPGLGDTAMYLCATSRDPPGTEAFFGQGTRLTVV.

This clonotype was recorded many times. This sequence joins TRBV12-3 or TRBV12-4 and TRBJ2-1, with D maybe TRBD2 (6 bases). Trimming pared 4 bases from V and 6 bases from J, leaving 19 bases between. The CDR3 has 16 amino acids. The CDR3 region is CASSYTHRDWVNEQFF. The CDR3 nucleotides are TGTGCCAGCAGTTACACCCACCGGGACTGGGTCAATGAGCAGTTCTTC.

This clonotype was seen a few times. This chain links TRBV6-1 with TRBJ2-7; D is perhaps TRBD1 (5 bases). V was trimmed by 7 bases and J by 6 bases, leaving 13 bases between them. Germline V lookup: CDR1 MNHNS, CDR2 SASEGT. The CDR3 is 12 residues long. Here the CDR3 reads CASTQGGGEQYF. In DNA, the CDR3 is TGTGCCAGCACCCAGGGTGGTGGCGAGCAGTACTTC.

A remark on this clonotype: A read error may be the cause here, since a much bigger clone is one base away. The chain recombines TRBV29-1 with TRBJ2-3; D is uncertain. V was cut by 1 base and J by 3 bases, with 20 bases left in between. Germline CDR1 is SQVTM and CDR2 is ANQGSEA. The CDR3 sequence is 17 residues long. CDR3 amino acids: CSVEVVGHGVQTDTQYF. The CDR3 coding sequence is TGCAGCGTTGAAGTTGTGGGCCATGGGGTGCAGACAGATACGCAGTATTTT.

This clonotype appeared many times. This chain uses TRBV12-3 or TRBV12-4 with TRBJ2-7; the match to TRBD2 covers 8 bases. The V gene end was trimmed by 7 bases and the J gene end by 4 bases; junction bases not matched to a gene: 3. This CDR3 contains 12 residues. CDR3 region: CASMAGGYEQYF. The CDR3 bases are TGTGCCAGCATGGCGGGGGGATACGAGCAGTACTTC.

This clonotype was recorded at least ten times. The chain is built from TRBV5-5 and TRBJ2-7; 8 nucleotides match TRBD1. The CDR3 spans 23 residues. J lost 1 base, V lost 3 bases, and 30 bases had no gene match. CDR1 and CDR2 from the germline V gene are SGHKS and YYEKEE (reference sequence). The CDR3 loop reads CASSSVTGGPWDRAQGRSYEQYF. The CDR3 nucleotides read TGTGCCAGCAGCTCGGTAACAGGGGGTCCTTGGGATAGAGCCCAGGGTCGGTCCTACGAGCAGTACTTC.

Many counts were recorded for this clonotype. V and J are TRBV5-6 and TRBJ1-4, with D maybe TRBD1 (5 bases). In germline, CDR1 is SGHDT, CDR2 YYEEEE. Trimming pared 2 bases from V and 8 bases from J, leaving 13 bases between. The CDR3 sequence is 14 residues long. CDR3 nucleotides: TGTGCCAGCAGCTTAGCAGGGCAGGGCGAAAAACTGTTTTTT. Translating it yields CASSLAGQGEKLFF.

Of note for this clonotype: It may be a read error: a sequence one base away is much more abundant. V gene TRBV6-2 or TRBV6-3 combines with J gene TRBJ2-2, with 11 bases lining up with TRBD2. The CDR3 runs to 16 residues. CDR1 is MNHEY and CDR2 is SVGEGT in the germline V gene. The chain's CDR3 is CASENSGRANTGELSF. In DNA, the CDR3 is TGTGCCAGCGAGAATAGCGGGAGGGCTAACACCGGGGAGCTGTCTTTT.

This clonotype was recorded at least ten times. The V gene is TRBV11-3, the J gene TRBJ2-3; D is possibly TRBD1 (5 bases). The CDR3 is made up of 17 amino acids. The V end was cut by 4 bases, the J end by 2 bases, with 19 bases between. Per the germline V gene, CDR1 is SGHNT and CDR2 is YENEEA. The CDR3 loop is CASSSLLGAALTDTQYF. CDR3 nucleotides: TGTGCCAGCAGCTCCCTTCTTGGGGCGGCTCTCACAGATACGCAGTATTTT.

This clonotype has just a few counts. The chain has TRBV27 and TRBJ1-5; D is ambiguous. The CDR3 is 12 amino acids. V shed 10 bases and J shed 1 base, with 8 bases lying between them. Germline V gives CDR1 MNHEY, CDR2 SMNVEV (reference sequence). The CDR3 sequence: CATPGSNQPQHF. The CDR3 nucleotides read TGTGCCACCCCGGGGAGCAATCAGCCCCAGCATTTT.

The chain has TRBV10-3 and TRBJ2-2; 9 nucleotides match TRBD1. The germline V gene has CDR1 ENHRY and CDR2 SYGVKD. With V trimmed by 10 bases and J by 5 bases, 8 bases remained unmatched. CDR3 length equals 14 residues. Here the CDR3 reads CATRPGQGTGELFF. The CDR3 coding sequence is TGTGCCACTCGACCGGGACAGGGAACCGGGGAGCTGTTTTTT.

This clonotype has only a few counts. The chain is built from TRBV5-6 and TRBJ1-2; D is possibly TRBD1 (6 bases). The germline V and J ends were trimmed by 2 bases and 0 bases, with 8 bases remaining between them. This CDR3 has 14 amino acids. The germline CDR1 and CDR2 sequences are SGHDT and YYEEEE. Here the CDR3 DNA reads TGTGCCAGCAGCTTCCAGGGGACTAACTATGGCTACACCTTC. Translated, it gives CASSFQGTNYGYTF.

This clonotype has ten or more counts. The chain employs TRBV7-2 and TRBJ2-1, with D uncertain. Looked up from germline, CDR1 is SGHTA and CDR2 is FQGNSA. CDR3 length: 12 residues. V lost 1 base and J lost 9, with 7 bases in between. The CDR3 DNA follows: TGTGCCAGCAGCTTAGGGTTGGGTGAGCAGTTCTTC. It yields the protein CASSLGLGEQFF.

The CDR3 sequence: CSVDDPGHGAYEQYF. The CDR3 bases are TGCAGCGTTGATGATCCAGGACACGGTGCCTACGAGCAGTACTTC. The rearrangement uses TRBV29-1 and TRBJ2-7; D is perhaps TRBD1 (5 bases). Trimming left V 3 bases short and J 2 bases short, with 17 bases between. Germline values: CDR1 SQVTM, CDR2 ANQGSEA. The CDR3 length is 15 residues.

This clonotype was counted a few times. This CDR3 is CATSELAGDTGELFF. The CDR3 region has the DNA TGTGCCACCAGTGAGCTAGCGGGAGATACCGGGGAGCTGTTTTTT. This chain connects TRBV24-1 to TRBJ2-2; 10 positions agree with TRBD2. The CDR3 length is 15 residues. The germline gives CDR1 KGHDR, CDR2 SFDVKD. V lost 4 bases to trimming and J lost 5 bases; unmatched junction nucleotides: 3.